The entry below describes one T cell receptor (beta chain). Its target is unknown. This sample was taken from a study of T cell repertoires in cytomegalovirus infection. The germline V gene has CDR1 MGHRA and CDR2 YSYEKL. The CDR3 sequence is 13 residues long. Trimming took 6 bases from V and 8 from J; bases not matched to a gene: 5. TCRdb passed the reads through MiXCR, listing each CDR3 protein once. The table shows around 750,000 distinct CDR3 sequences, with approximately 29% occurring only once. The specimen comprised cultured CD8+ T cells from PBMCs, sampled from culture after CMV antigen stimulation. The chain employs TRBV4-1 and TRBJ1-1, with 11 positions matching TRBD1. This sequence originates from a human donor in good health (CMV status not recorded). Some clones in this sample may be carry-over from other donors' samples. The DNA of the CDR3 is TGCGCCAGCAGGGACAGGGGGCACCCCGAAGCTTTCTTT. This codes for CASRDRGHPEAFF.